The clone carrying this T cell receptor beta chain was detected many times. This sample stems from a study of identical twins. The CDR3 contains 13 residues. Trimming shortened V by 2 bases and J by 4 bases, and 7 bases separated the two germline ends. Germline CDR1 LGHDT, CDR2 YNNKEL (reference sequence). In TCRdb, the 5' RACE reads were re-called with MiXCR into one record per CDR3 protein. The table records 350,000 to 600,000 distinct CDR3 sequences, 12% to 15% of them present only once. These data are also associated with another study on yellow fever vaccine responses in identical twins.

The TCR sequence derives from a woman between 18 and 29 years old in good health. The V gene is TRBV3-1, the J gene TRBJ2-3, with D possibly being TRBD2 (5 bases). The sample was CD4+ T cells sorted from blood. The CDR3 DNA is TGTGCCAGCAGCCAACGGGGTGCAGATACGCAGTATTTT. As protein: CASSQRGADTQYF.